One and the same sample provided the 29 T cell receptor beta chains below, sequenced in a study of T-cell reconstitution after alpha-beta-depleted transplantation in children. Unique molecular identifiers were used in preparing the TCRbeta library. MiXCR, applied by TCRdb to the PCR reads, yields one record per CDR3 protein. In the table there are about 980,000 distinct CDR3 sequences, less than 30% of which are singletons. The source was PBMCs, mostly from graft donor cells, collected 360 days after TCRalphabeta/CD19-depleted stem cell transplant. The receptors derive from a boy in the first two years of life who had a stem cell transplant for SCID, so the T cells may come from the graft donor.

The V call is TRBV12-3 or TRBV12-4, the J call TRBJ2-1, with TRBD2 matching over 7 bases. V was pared by 6 bases and J by 2 bases, with 7 bases of the junction left unmatched. CDR3 length equals 15 residues. CDR3 sequence: CASRERGWTYNEQFF. CDR3 DNA: TGTGCCAGCAGGGAGCGGGGATGGACCTACAATGAGCAGTTCTTC.

The rearrangement joins TRBV6-5 to TRBJ1-3, with unresolved D. The CDR3 has 14 amino acids. Trimming stripped 0 bases from V and 3 bases from J, with 6 bases between. The germline gives CDR1 MNHEY, CDR2 SVGAGI. CDR3 DNA: TGTGCCAGCAGTTACTCAAGAGGTGGAAACACCATATATTTT. It translates to CASSYSRGGNTIYF.

This clonotype was detected only a few times. The gene calls are TRBV10-1 and TRBJ2-1, with D possibly TRBD2 on 6 matching bases. The CDR3 length is 15 residues. Trimming took off 4 bases at V and 6 bases at J, with 16 bases between the two ends. The germline CDR1 and CDR2 sequences are WNHNN and SYGVQD (reference sequence). This chain's CDR3 is CASSAVGGPGNEQFF. The CDR3 DNA reads TGCGCCAGCAGTGCGGTCGGGGGACCCGGCAATGAGCAGTTCTTC.

The gene calls are TRBV5-1 and TRBJ1-6; tentatively, D is TRBD1 (6 bases). CDR1 SGHRS and CDR2 YFSETQ come from the germline V gene. Trimming left V 4 bases short and J 11 bases short, with 13 bases between. The CDR3 contains 13 residues. DNA for the CDR3: TGCGCCAGCAGCCTACAGGGAATTCCACCCCTCCACTTT. It translates to CASSLQGIPPLHF.

The V gene is TRBV7-9, the J gene TRBJ2-3; D uncertain. Per germline, CDR1 SEHNR and CDR2 FQNEAQ (reference sequence). Trimming cost V 5 bases and J 2 bases, with 20 bases left between them. CDR3 length: 17 residues. The CDR3 protein is CASSPASATPITDTQYF. The DNA for the CDR3 is TGTGCCAGCAGCCCCGCCTCTGCGACTCCTATCACAGATACGCAGTATTTT.

This clonotype was seen a handful of times. The genes are TRBV7-6 and TRBJ2-5; D perhaps matches TRBD2 (5 bases). This CDR3 is built from 17 residues. V dropped 2 bases and J dropped 3 bases, with 19 bases sitting between them. Germline V CDR1 and CDR2: SGHVS, FNYEAQ. This chain's CDR3 is CASSLIGWASGEETQYF. CDR3 DNA sequence: TGTGCCAGCAGCTTAATCGGGTGGGCTTCCGGGGAAGAGACCCAGTACTTC.

This clonotype was counted a few times. This chain uses TRBV5-1 with TRBJ1-1; 9 bases align to TRBD1. V lost 4 bases, J lost 7 bases, and 14 bases stayed unmatched. This CDR3 region has 16 residues. Per the germline V gene, CDR1 is SGHRS and CDR2 is YFSETQ. CDR3 protein: CASSKVQTGGRGEAFF. In DNA, the CDR3 is TGCGCCAGCAGCAAGGTACAAACAGGGGGCCGAGGTGAAGCTTTCTTT.

In this sample, this clonotype turned up once. The chain employs TRBV5-5 and TRBJ2-2; either TRBD1 or TRBD2 may fit D (5 bases each). The CDR3 totals 17 residues. The germline V and J ends were trimmed by 4 bases and 1 base, with 17 bases remaining between them. The germline CDR1 and CDR2 sequences are SGHKS and YYEKEE (reference sequence). CDR3 nucleotide sequence: TGTGCCAGCAGCCTTCGCCGGGACGTTAGGAACACCGGGGAGCTGTTTTTT. As protein: CASSLRRDVRNTGELFF.

In its sample, this clonotype was seen a few times. The chain has TRBV7-6 and TRBJ2-7; a weak D match, TRBD2 (5 bases). CDR1 SGHVS and CDR2 FNYEAQ come from the germline V gene. This CDR3 region has 20 residues. Between the trimmed V and J ends, which lost 5 bases and 4 bases, there was a span of 33 bases. The CDR3 coding sequence is TGTGCCAGCAGCCCTAGAGGGTTCAGGACGATACTCCTGCCAGGATACGAGCAGTACTTC. Translating it yields CASSPRGFRTILLPGYEQYF.

This clonotype occurred a few times. The rearrangement joins TRBV29-1 to TRBJ1-1; no clear D. Trimming pared 1 base from V and 4 bases from J, leaving 7 bases between. CDR3 length: 12 amino acids. Per germline, CDR1 SQVTM and CDR2 ANQGSEA. CDR3 in DNA: TGCAGCGTTGAAGTCCATAGCACTGAAGCTTTCTTT. It specifies CSVEVHSTEAFF.

The V and J genes are TRBV3-1 and TRBJ2-5; 10 positions match TRBD1. V gave up 1 base and J gave up 2 bases; unmatched junction bases: 4. CDR1 is LGHDT, CDR2 YNNKEL, per germline (reference sequence). This CDR3 is built from 16 residues. In DNA, the CDR3 is TGTGCCAGCAGCCAAGCGACAGGGGGCCCGCAAGAGACCCAGTACTTC. Its translation is CASSQATGGPQETQYF.

This clonotype was picked up one time. The chain uses TRBV24-1 and TRBJ2-3; 10 bases fit TRBD1. Per the germline V gene, CDR1 is KGHDR and CDR2 is SFDVKD. J lost 5 bases, V lost 3 bases, and 13 bases had no gene match. The CDR3 is made up of 18 amino acids. The CDR3 DNA is TGTGCCACCAGTGATCCACGAGAAGGACAGGGGGGGGTAGATACGCAGTATTTT. Translating it yields CATSDPREGQGGVDTQYF.

Here the CDR3 reads CASKDRVNTIYF. The CDR3 DNA reads as TGTGCCAGCAAGGACAGGGTGAACACCATATATTTT. The genes are TRBV12-3 or TRBV12-4 and TRBJ1-3; 8 bases fit TRBD1. The CDR3 spans 12 residues. V shed 7 bases and J 7 bases; nucleotides not matched to a gene: 3.

This chain connects TRBV7-9 to TRBJ2-7; TRBD1 agrees at 7 bases. V dropped 3 bases and J dropped 2; count of bases not matched to a gene: 7. CDR1 is SEHNR and CDR2 is FQNEAQ in the germline V gene (reference sequence). There are 15 residues in the CDR3. The CDR3 sequence: CASSLGLQGTYEQYF. The CDR3 region has the DNA TGTGCCAGCAGCTTGGGTCTACAGGGGACCTACGAGCAGTACTTC.

This clonotype was recorded many times. The CDR3 DNA sequence: TGCGCCAGCAGCCAACATATTAACAGGGGGTATGAGCAGTTCTTC. Its protein product is CASSQHINRGYEQFF. The chain is built from TRBV4-1 and TRBJ2-1; 8 nucleotides agree with TRBD1. The germline V gene has CDR1 MGHRA and CDR2 YSYEKL. The V gene end was trimmed by 2 bases and the J gene end by 8 bases; junction bases not matched to a gene: 8. The CDR3 is 15 amino acids.

This clonotype has only a few counts. The V gene is TRBV7-9, the J gene TRBJ2-7; 10 bases are a match to TRBD1. V lost 5 bases, J lost 0 bases, and 7 bases stayed unmatched. CDR1 and CDR2 from the germline V gene are SEHNR and FQNEAQ (reference sequence). The CDR3 totals 16 residues. Here the CDR3 DNA reads TGTGCCAGCAGCCGAGGGCGGACAGGGGGCTCCTACGAGCAGTACTTC. Its translation is CASSRGRTGGSYEQYF.

This clonotype has just one count. The chain combines TRBV20-1 with TRBJ2-7; D is possibly TRBD1 or TRBD2 (5 bases each). V shed 6 bases and J shed 4 bases, with 16 bases lying between them. The CDR3 has 13 residues. Germline loops: CDR1 DFQATT, CDR2 SNEGSKA (reference sequence). The CDR3 DNA is TGCAGTGCCGCGGGCAGGGATGTATACGAGCAGTACTTC. Its translation is CSAAGRDVYEQYF.

The chain couples TRBV12-5 to TRBJ2-5; the D is unclear. The CDR3 is 15 amino acids. The V gene's germline CDR1 is LGHNT and CDR2 FRNRAP. Trimming pared 6 bases from V and 2 bases from J, leaving 16 bases between. CDR3 protein: CASGQTWTEQETQYF. The CDR3 bases are TGTGCTAGTGGACAAACCTGGACGGAGCAAGAGACCCAGTACTTC.

With regard to this clonotype: The junction departs from germline at one end; a sequencing error may be responsible. This chain uses TRBV4-3 with TRBJ2-3, with 7 bases identical to TRBD2. Looked up from germline, CDR1 is LGHNA and CDR2 is YSLEER. This CDR3 has 16 amino acids. CDR3 amino acids: CASNQEWRGNTDTQYF. DNA for the CDR3: TGCGCCAGCAACCAAGAATGGCGGGGGAACACAGATACGCAGTATTTT.

This sequence joins TRBV12-3 or TRBV12-4 and TRBJ1-4, with 7 bases aligning to TRBD1. The CDR3 runs 16 residues. V shed 6 bases and J 0 bases; nucleotides not matched to a gene: 7. CDR3 sequence reads: CASSPGGGTTNEKLFF. For the CDR3, the DNA is TGTGCCAGCAGCCCAGGGGGGGGAACAACTAATGAAAAACTGTTTTTT.

A few counts support this clonotype. The gene calls are TRBV3-1 and TRBJ2-2; no clear D. The CDR3 runs 21 residues. The V end lost 3 bases, the J end lost 0 bases, and 26 bases lay between the germline ends. Germline assignment: CDR1 LGHDT and CDR2 YNNKEL (reference sequence). The CDR3 DNA follows: TGTGCCAGCAGCCATTTTGTTGGACCTACACACCCCGTAGCGAACACCGGGGAGCTGTTTTTT. Translation: CASSHFVGPTHPVANTGELFF.

This clonotype has a handful of counts. This rearrangement joins TRBV12-3 or TRBV12-4 to TRBJ2-5; D remains ambiguous. V shed 0 bases and J shed 4 bases, with 9 bases lying between them. This CDR3 region has 14 residues. CDR3 region: CASSLAGPRETQYF. The CDR3 bases are TGTGCCAGCAGTTTAGCGGGCCCTCGAGAGACCCAGTACTTC.

This clonotype was seen only a few times. The gene calls are TRBV2 and TRBJ2-3, with D perhaps TRBD2 (7 bases). Germline V lookup: CDR1 SNHLY, CDR2 FYNNEI. The V gene lost 4 bases and the J gene lost 2 bases, with 16 bases spanning the gap. This CDR3 is built from 16 residues. The CDR3 DNA reads TGTGCCAGCAGTGGGGGGGGCTCGTACCTCACAGATACGCAGTATTTT. This gives the protein CASSGGGSYLTDTQYF.

This clonotype was seen ten or more times. The chain uses TRBV30 and TRBJ2-1; no reliable D call. CDR1 GTSNPN and CDR2 SVGIG come from the germline V gene (reference sequence). V was cut by 0 bases and J by 6 bases, with 6 bases left in between. The CDR3 length is 12 residues. As DNA, the CDR3 is TGTGCCTGGAGTGTCGTGGGCAATGAGCAGTTCTTC. It codes for CAWSVVGNEQFF.

This clonotype has only a few counts. The chain links TRBV12-5 to TRBJ2-5; possibly TRBD1 for D (6 bases). This CDR3 has 13 residues. Trimming removed 6 bases at V and 3 bases at J, with 11 bases between. CDR1 LGHNT and CDR2 FRNRAP come from the germline V gene. The CDR3 here is CASGGQSKETQYF. The DNA of the CDR3 is TGTGCTAGTGGCGGACAGTCTAAAGAGACCCAGTACTTC.

The chain joins TRBV7-9 to TRBJ2-2, with D maybe TRBD2 (6 bases). The germline CDR1 and CDR2 sequences are SEHNR and FQNEAQ (reference sequence). This CDR3 spans 16 amino acids. V lost 5 bases to trimming and J lost 5 bases, with 18 bases between them. CDR3 DNA: TGTGCCAGCAGCGCGGGGTCCCAGGGAGAGACCGGGGAGCTGTTTTTT. Translated, it gives CASSAGSQGETGELFF.

In its sample, this clonotype was seen a few times. This chain uses TRBV7-3 with TRBJ1-1; D not certain. This CDR3 comprises 13 residues. CDR1 and CDR2 (germline): SGHTA, FQGTGA. V gave up 2 bases and J gave up 7 bases, with 11 bases separating them. CDR3 in amino acids: CASSLVSAGEAFF. The CDR3 DNA sequence: TGTGCCAGCAGCTTAGTCAGCGCAGGTGAAGCTTTCTTT.

The table lists this clonotype with a few counts. CDR3 region: CASSEASEQFF. The CDR3 region has the DNA TGTGCCAGCAGTGAGGCCTCAGAGCAGTTCTTC. This chain links TRBV6-1 with TRBJ2-1; D is undetermined. The germline V and J ends were trimmed by 3 bases and 10 bases, with 7 bases remaining between them. Per germline, CDR1 MNHNS and CDR2 SASEGT. This CDR3 comprises 11 residues.

This clonotype turned up a few times. The CDR3: CSAVPGEETQYF. The DNA for the CDR3 is TGCAGCGCCGTACCCGGGGAAGAGACCCAGTACTTC. J is TRBJ2-5 and V is TRBV29-1; tentatively, D is TRBD2 (5 bases). The germline CDR1 and CDR2 sequences are SQVTM and ANQGSEA. V lost 7 bases and J lost 3, with 12 bases in between. The CDR3 totals 12 residues.